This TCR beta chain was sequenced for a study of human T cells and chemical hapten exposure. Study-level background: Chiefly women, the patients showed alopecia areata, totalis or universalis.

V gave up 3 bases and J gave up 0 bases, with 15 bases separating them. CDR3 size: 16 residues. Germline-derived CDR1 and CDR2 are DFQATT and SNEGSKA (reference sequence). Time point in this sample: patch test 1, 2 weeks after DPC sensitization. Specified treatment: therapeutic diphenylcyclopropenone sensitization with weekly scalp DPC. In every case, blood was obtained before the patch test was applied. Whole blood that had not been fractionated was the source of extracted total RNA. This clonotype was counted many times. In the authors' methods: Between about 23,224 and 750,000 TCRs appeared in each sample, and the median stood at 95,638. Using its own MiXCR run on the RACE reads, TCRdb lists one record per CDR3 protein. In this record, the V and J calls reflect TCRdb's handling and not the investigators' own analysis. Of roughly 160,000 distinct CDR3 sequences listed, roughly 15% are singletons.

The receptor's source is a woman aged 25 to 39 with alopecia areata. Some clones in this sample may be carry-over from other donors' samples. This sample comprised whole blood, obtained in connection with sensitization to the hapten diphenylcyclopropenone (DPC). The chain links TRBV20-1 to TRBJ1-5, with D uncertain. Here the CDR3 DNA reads TGCAGTGCTAGTAGTGTCAACAGACATAGCAATCAGCCCCAGCATTTT. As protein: CSASSVNRHSNQPQHF.